This TCR beta chain was retrieved from a study of T cells in Graves' hyperthyroidism and ophthalmopathy. Study-level background: Blood from the periphery was taken at initial diagnosis, before any treatment.

What was amplified from RNA transcripts were TCR beta CDR3 regions. An initial round of RT-PCR targeting the TCR CDR3 relied on the HTBI primer set. TCRdb itself ran the multiplex PCR reads through MiXCR, one entry per CDR3 protein. Of a few hundred thousand distinct CDR3 sequences in the sample, about 15% were seen once. Germline V gene data show CDR1 as LGHDT and CDR2 as YNNKEL (reference sequence). V was pared by 6 bases and J by 2 bases, with 19 bases between. This CDR3 has 16 residues. This clonotype was recorded at least ten times. Sequencing input: blood. The chain couples TRBV3-1 to TRBJ1-2; tentatively, D is TRBD1 (6 bases). The clonotype was recovered from a woman aged 18-29 years with Graves' hyperthyroidism. CDR3 loop: CASRTEQGPINYGYTF. CDR3 nucleotide sequence: TGTGCCAGCAGAACGGAACAGGGACCTATAAACTATGGCTACACCTTC.